The 12 T cell receptor beta chains below come from one sample, sequenced in a study of cytomegalovirus exposure and HLA in healthy donors. Use of 60 Vbeta and 13 Jbeta primers characterized the PCR. The data were produced by immunoSEQ multiplex PCR, yet TCRdb's version contains in-frame clones alone and is incomplete. This table has approximately 110,000 clones, more than 70% appearing once. Sequencing used PBMCs. Receptors were obtained from a man aged 45-65 years in good health and CMV-seronegative.

V gene TRBV2 combines with J gene TRBJ1-2, with 10 bases fitting TRBD1. The CDR3 loop spans 15 amino acids. The germline V gene encodes CDR1 SNHLY and CDR2 FYNNEI. V lost 5 bases to trimming and J lost 5 bases; unmatched junction nucleotides: 8. The CDR3 DNA reads as TGTGCCAGCAGTCCGAGTGGGACAGGGGATTATGGCTACACCTTC. As protein: CASSPSGTGDYGYTF. The full variable domain, in which reference TRBV2 and TRBJ1-2 provide the parts outside the CDR3, is EPEVTQTPSHQVTQMGQEVILRCVPISNHLYFYWYRQILGQKVEFLVSFYNNEISEKSEIFDDQFSVERPDGSNFTLKIRSTKLEDSAMYFCASSPSGTGDYGYTFGSGTRLTVV.

The chain uses TRBV28 and TRBJ1-2; no clear D gene. The CDR3 extends over 13 amino acids. Per the germline V gene, CDR1 is MDHEN and CDR2 is SYDVKM. Trimming cost V 3 bases and J 7 bases, with 12 bases left between them. This CDR3 is CASSLPARGGYTF. The CDR3 bases are TGTGCCAGCAGTTTGCCCGCAAGAGGTGGCTACACCTTC.

V is TRBV7-9 and J is TRBJ2-5; TRBD2 matches 11 bases. V lost 2 bases and J lost 4; bases outside the gene matches: 6. The CDR3 is 16 amino acids. In germline, CDR1 is SEHNR, CDR2 FQNEAQ (reference sequence). The CDR3 coding sequence is TGTGCCAGCAGCTTAACTAGCGGGGGCCTCGGAGAGACCCAGTACTTC. Translating it yields CASSLTSGGLGETQYF.

The chain joins TRBV29-1 to TRBJ1-1; 7 bases are a match to TRBD1. Looked up from germline, CDR1 is SQVTM and CDR2 is ANQGSEA. The CDR3 loop spans 13 amino acids. The ends lost 7 bases at V and 5 bases at J; junction bases unmatched: 10. CDR3 protein: CSAGTAMGTEAFF. DNA of the CDR3: TGCAGCGCGGGGACAGCGATGGGGACTGAAGCTTTCTTT.

This clone was observed a single time. The chain employs TRBV6-1 and TRBJ2-5, with TRBD2 matching over 10 bases. The CDR3 loop spans 15 amino acids. V trimming: 4 bases; J trimming: 5 bases; junction bases outside the gene matches: 7. Germline V gene lookup returns CDR1 MNHNS and CDR2 SASEGT. CDR3 sequence reads: CASSALAGVGETQYF. CDR3 nucleotides: TGTGCCAGCAGTGCGCTAGCGGGAGTGGGGGAGACCCAGTACTTC.

This chain uses TRBV29-1 with TRBJ1-2; 7 nucleotides match TRBD1. Germline assignment: CDR1 SQVTM and CDR2 ANQGSEA. CDR3 length equals 12 residues. V lost 5 bases, J lost 13 bases, and 13 bases stayed unmatched. The CDR3 sequence is CSVPADRVNPTF. The CDR3 coding sequence is TGCAGCGTTCCCGCAGACAGGGTAAATCCCACCTTC.

This chain connects TRBV27 to TRBJ2-7; 8 bases line up with TRBD1. The junction had 6 bases not matched to a gene; V was cut back by 5 bases and J by 3 bases. This CDR3 contains 14 residues. Germline CDR1 is MNHEY and CDR2 is SMNVEV (reference sequence). The chain's CDR3 is CASSTQGANYEQYF. The CDR3 bases are TGTGCCAGCAGTACCCAGGGGGCGAACTACGAGCAGTACTTC.

This clone was recorded a few times. The chain links TRBV5-1 to TRBJ2-2; D gene ambiguous. The germline V and J ends were trimmed by 4 bases and 7 bases, with 14 bases remaining between them. This CDR3 is 14 amino acids long. Germline CDR1 is SGHRS and CDR2 is YFSETQ. CDR3 sequence: CASSHNQRNGELFF. The CDR3, as DNA: TGCGCCAGCAGCCATAACCAGAGGAACGGGGAGCTGTTTTTT. Based on the CDR3 plus reference TRBV5-1 and TRBJ2-2, the full variable domain is KAGVTQTPRYLIKTRGQQVTLSCSPISGHRSVSWYQQTPGQGLQFLFEYFSETQRNKGNFPGRFSGRQFSNSRSEMNVSTLELGDSALYLCASSHNQRNGELFFGEGSRLTVL.

Only one count was recorded for this clone. The chain carries TRBV19 and TRBJ2-6; perhaps TRBD2 as D (5 bases). Germline assignment: CDR1 LNHDA and CDR2 SQIVND (reference sequence). The length of the CDR3 is 18 residues. V lost 5 bases and J lost 0, with 17 bases in between. The CDR3 nucleotides are TGTGCCAGTAGTTACGCGGGTGGGGTAATCTCTGGGGCCAACGTCCTGACTTTC. Its translation is CASSYAGGVISGANVLTF. The full variable domain, its missing parts supplied by reference TRBV19 and TRBJ2-6, is DGGITQSPKYLFRKEGQNVTLSCEQNLNHDAMYWYRQDPGQGLRLIYYSQIVNDFQKGDIAEGYSVSREKKESFPLTVTSAQKNPTAFYLCASSYAGGVISGANVLTFGAGSRLTVL.

The CDR3 DNA reads as TGTGCCAGCAGCCCCTCGGGACAGGGGCTGGGAACGGACACTGAAGCTTTCTTT. This encodes CASSPSGQGLGTDTEAFF. V gene TRBV11-3 combines with J gene TRBJ1-1; 10 nucleotides line up with TRBD1. This CDR3 region has 18 residues. Trimming at V came to 5 bases and at J to 3 bases, leaving 15 bases not matched to a gene. Germline V gene data show CDR1 as SGHNT and CDR2 as YENEEA.

The chain is built from TRBV5-4 and TRBJ2-7; D perhaps matches TRBD1 (6 bases). V was shortened by 4 bases and J by 12 bases, with 20 bases between the two germline ends. Germline values: CDR1 SGHNT, CDR2 YYREEE (reference sequence). The CDR3 has 13 residues. CDR3 loop: CASSKLGDKGLYF. The CDR3 nucleotides read TGTGCCAGCAGCAAGCTGGGGGACAAGGGTCTGTACTTC.

V gene TRBV7-3 combines with J gene TRBJ2-2; 9 bases align to TRBD2. The germline gives CDR1 SGHTA, CDR2 FQGTGA. V dropped 6 bases and J dropped 3; count of bases not matched to a gene: 11. There are 17 residues in the CDR3. CDR3 sequence reads: CASSSEGRGGDTGELFF. For the CDR3, the DNA is TGTGCCAGCAGTTCCGAGGGGCGGGGGGGCGACACCGGGGAGCTGTTTTTT. Together with reference TRBV7-3 and TRBJ2-2, the CDR3 gives the full variable domain: GAGVSQTPSNKVTEKGKYVELRCDPISGHTALYWYRQSLGQGPEFLIYFQGTGAADDSGLPNDRFFAVRPEGSVSTLKIQRTERGDSAVYLCASSSEGRGGDTGELFFGEGSRLTVL.